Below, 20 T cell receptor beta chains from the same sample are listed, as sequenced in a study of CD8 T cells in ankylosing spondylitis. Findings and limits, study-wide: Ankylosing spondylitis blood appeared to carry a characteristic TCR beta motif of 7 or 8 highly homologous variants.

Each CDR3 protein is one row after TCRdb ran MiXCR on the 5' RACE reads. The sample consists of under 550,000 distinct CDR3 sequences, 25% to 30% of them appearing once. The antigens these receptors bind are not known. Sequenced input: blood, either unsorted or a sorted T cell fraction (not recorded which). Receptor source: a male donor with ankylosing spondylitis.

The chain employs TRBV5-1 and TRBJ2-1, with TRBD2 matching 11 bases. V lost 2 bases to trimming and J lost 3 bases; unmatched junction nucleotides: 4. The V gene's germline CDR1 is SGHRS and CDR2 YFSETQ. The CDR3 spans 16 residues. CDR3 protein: CASSLTSGSLYNEQFF. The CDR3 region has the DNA TGCGCCAGCAGCTTAACTAGCGGGAGTCTCTACAATGAGCAGTTCTTC.

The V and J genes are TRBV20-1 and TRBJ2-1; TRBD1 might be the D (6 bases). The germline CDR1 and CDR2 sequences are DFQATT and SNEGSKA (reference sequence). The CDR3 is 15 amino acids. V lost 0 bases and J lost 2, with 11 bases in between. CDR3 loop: CSARDGTGTYNEQFF. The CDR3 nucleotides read TGCAGTGCTAGAGATGGAACAGGGACCTACAATGAGCAGTTCTTC.

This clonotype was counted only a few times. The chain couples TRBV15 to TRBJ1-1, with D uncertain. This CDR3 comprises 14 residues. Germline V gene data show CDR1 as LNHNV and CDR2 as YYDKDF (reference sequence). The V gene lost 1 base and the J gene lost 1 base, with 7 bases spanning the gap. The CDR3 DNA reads TGTGCCACCAGCAGAGGCCAGAAGAACACTGAAGCTTTCTTT. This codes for CATSRGQKNTEAFF.

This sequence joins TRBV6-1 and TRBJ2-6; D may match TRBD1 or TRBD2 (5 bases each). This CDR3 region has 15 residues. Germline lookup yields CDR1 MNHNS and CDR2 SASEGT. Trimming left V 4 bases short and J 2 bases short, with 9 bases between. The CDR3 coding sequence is TGTGCCAGCAGTGGGGGGAAAACTGGGGCCAACGTCCTGACTTTC. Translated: CASSGGKTGANVLTF.

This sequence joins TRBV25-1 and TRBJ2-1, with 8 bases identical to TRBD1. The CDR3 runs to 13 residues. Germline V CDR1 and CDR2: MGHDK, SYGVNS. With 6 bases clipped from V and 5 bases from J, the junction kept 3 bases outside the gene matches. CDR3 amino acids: CASRDRVDNEQFF. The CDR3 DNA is TGTGCCAGCAGGGACAGGGTGGACAATGAGCAGTTCTTC.

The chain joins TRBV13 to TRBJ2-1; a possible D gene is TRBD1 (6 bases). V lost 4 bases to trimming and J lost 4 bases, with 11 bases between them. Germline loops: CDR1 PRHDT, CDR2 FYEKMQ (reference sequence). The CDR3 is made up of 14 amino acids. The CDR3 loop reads CASSSRTAYNEQFF. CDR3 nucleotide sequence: TGTGCCAGCAGCTCACGGACAGCTTACAATGAGCAGTTCTTC.

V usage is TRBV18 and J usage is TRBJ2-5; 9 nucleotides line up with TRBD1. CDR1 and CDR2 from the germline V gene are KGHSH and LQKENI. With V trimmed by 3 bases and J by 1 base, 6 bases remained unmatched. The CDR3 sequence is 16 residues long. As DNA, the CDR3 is TGTGCCAGCTCACCTAGGACAGGGGACTTCCAAGAGACCCAGTACTTC. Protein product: CASSPRTGDFQETQYF. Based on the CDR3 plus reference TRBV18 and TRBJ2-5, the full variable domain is NAGVMQNPRHLVRRRGQEARLRCSPMKGHSHVYWYRQLPEEGLKFMVYLQKENIIDESGMPKERFSAEFPKEGPSILRIQQVVRGDSAAYFCASSPRTGDFQETQYFGPGTRLLVL.

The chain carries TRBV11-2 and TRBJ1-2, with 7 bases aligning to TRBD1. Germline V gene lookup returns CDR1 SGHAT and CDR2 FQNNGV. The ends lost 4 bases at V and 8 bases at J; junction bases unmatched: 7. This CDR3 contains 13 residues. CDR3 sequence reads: CASSSRDSRGYTF. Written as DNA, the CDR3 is TGTGCCAGCAGCTCTCGGGACAGCCGGGGCTACACCTTC.

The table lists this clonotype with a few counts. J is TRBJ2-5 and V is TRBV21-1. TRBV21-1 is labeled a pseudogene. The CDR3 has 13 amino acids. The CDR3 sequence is CASSKALSETQYF. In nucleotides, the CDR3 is TGTGCCAGCAGCAAAGCGCTGAGTGAGACCCAGTACTTC.

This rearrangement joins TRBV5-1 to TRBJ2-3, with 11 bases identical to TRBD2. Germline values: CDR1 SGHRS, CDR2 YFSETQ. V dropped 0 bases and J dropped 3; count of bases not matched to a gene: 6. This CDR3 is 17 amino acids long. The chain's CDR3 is CASSLAVTSGSTDTQYF. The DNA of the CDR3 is TGCGCCAGCAGCTTGGCCGTAACTAGCGGGAGTACAGATACGCAGTATTTT.

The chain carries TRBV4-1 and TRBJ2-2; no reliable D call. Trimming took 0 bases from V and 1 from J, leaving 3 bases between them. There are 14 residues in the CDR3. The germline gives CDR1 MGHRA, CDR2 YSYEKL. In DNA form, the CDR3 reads TGCGCCAGCAGCCAAGAACAGAACACCGGGGAGCTGTTTTTT. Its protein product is CASSQEQNTGELFF.

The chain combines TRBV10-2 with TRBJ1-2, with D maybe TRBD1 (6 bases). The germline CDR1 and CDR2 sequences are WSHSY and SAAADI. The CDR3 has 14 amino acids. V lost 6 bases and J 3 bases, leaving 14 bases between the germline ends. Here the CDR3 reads CASSLGQKDYGYTF. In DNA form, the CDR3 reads TGCGCCAGCAGCTTAGGACAGAAGGACTATGGCTACACCTTC.

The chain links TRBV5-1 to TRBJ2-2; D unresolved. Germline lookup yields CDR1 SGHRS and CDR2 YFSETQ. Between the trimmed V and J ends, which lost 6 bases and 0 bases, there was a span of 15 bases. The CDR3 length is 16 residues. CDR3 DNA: TGCGCCAGCACCGCGGCGGCCGCATCGAACACCGGGGAGCTGTTTTTT. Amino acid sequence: CASTAAAASNTGELFF.

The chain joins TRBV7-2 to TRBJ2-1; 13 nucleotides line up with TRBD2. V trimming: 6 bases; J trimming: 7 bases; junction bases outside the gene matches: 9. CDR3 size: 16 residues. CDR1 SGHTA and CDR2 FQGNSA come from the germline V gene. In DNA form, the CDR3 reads TGTGCCAGCAGATATACTAGCGGGAGGGCCTTAAATGAGCAGTTCTTC. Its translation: CASRYTSGRALNEQFF.

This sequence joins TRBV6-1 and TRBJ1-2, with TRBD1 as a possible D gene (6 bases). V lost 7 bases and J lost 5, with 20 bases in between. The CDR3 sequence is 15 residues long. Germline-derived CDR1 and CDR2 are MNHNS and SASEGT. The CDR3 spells CASTRRTESLYGYTF. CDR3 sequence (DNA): TGTGCCAGCACGAGACGGACAGAGAGTCTATATGGCTACACCTTC.

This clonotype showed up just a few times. CDR3 in DNA: TGTGCCAGCAGTTTAGCCCTCGGGGGCCACTACGAGCAGTACGTC. Translation: CASSLALGGHYEQYV. The chain employs TRBV12-3 or TRBV12-4 and TRBJ2-7; D may correspond to TRBD1 or TRBD2 (6 bases each). CDR3 length: 15 residues. V shed 0 bases and J shed 3 bases, with 12 bases lying between them.

The CDR3 loop reads CASSPAGGREAYNEQFF. CDR3 DNA sequence: TGTGCCAGCAGCCCCGCCGGGGGGCGGGAGGCATACAATGAGCAGTTCTTC. The rearrangement links TRBV7-9 to TRBJ2-1; 8 nucleotides align to TRBD2. Losses at the gene ends were 5 bases for V and 4 bases for J; bases not matched to a gene: 13. The germline V gene encodes CDR1 SEHNR and CDR2 FQNEAQ (reference sequence). This CDR3 is built from 17 residues.

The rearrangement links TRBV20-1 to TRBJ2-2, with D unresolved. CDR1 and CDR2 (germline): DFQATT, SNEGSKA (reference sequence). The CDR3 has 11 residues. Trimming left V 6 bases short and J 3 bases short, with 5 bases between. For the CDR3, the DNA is TGCAGTGCCGGACACACCGGGGAGCTGTTTTTT. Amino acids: CSAGHTGELFF.

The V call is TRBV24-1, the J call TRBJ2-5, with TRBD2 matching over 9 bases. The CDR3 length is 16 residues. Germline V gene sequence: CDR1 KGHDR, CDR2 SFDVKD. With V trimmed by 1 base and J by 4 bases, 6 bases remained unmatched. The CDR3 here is CATSDLGAGGLETQYF. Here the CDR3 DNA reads TGTGCCACCAGTGATTTAGGAGCGGGAGGATTAGAGACCCAGTACTTC.

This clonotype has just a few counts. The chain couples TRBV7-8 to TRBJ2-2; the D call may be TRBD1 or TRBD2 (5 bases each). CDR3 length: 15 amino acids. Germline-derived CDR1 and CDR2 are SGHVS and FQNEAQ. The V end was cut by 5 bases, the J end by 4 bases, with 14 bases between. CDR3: CASSPRGFATGELFF. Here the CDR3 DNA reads TGTGCCAGCAGCCCGAGGGGCTTTGCCACCGGGGAGCTGTTTTTT. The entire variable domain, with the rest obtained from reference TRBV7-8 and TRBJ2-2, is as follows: GAGVSQSPRYKVAKRGQDVALRCDPISGHVSLFWYQQALGQGPEFLTYFQNEAQLDKSGLPSDRFFAERPEGSVSTLKIQRTQQEDSAVYLCASSPRGFATGELFFGEGSRLTVL.